This T cell receptor (beta chain) was retrieved from a study of HIV-infected patients and healthy controls. Study outcomes and limitations: In healthy controls, MAIT alpha CDR3s were common; in HIV+ repertoires, severely depleted. HIV-associated CDR3 frequencies dropped significantly during therapy; CMV-associated ones, mostly rising, changed nonsignificantly.

No cell fractionation was done, so the repertoire covers all unsorted peripheral blood T cells. Per germline, CDR1 SGHVS and CDR2 FQNEAQ. This CDR3 contains 15 residues. Germline trimming cut 0 bases from V and 5 bases from J; bases unmatched to any gene: 5. Alpha and beta constant-region primers primed reverse transcription of around 500 ng RNA. Separate chain-specific third strand synthesis with multiplexing indices produced the alpha and beta libraries. All rearrangements within a chain used one primer pair; cDNA molecules carried barcodes. After a brief PCR adding P5, P7 and a second index, 20 to 25 amplification cycles followed. MiXCR was run by TCRdb on the 5' RACE reads, yielding one entry per CDR3 protein. The profile shows some 5,000 distinct CDR3 sequences, roughly 8.2% of them singletons. At least ten counts were recorded for this clonotype. Its specificity is unknown.

This receptor was identified in an adult with HIV infection. The genes are TRBV7-8 and TRBJ2-3; 7 bases are shared with TRBD2. The material sequenced was blood, taken before antiretroviral therapy. The CDR3 region is CASSLAGGRQDTQYF. The CDR3, as DNA: TGTGCCAGCAGCTTAGCGGGAGGGCGACAAGATACGCAGTATTTT.